The entry that follows covers one T cell receptor (beta chain) sequence. The entry originates in a study of cytomegalovirus exposure and HLA in healthy donors. A multiplex PCR was run with 60 Vbeta primers and 13 Jbeta primers. Profiled with immunoSEQ multiplex PCR; TCRdb holds only in-frame clones, not every one. The data contain under 150,000 clones, approximately 80% of them singletons. The V segment lost 4 bases and the J segment 1 base; nucleotides outside the gene matches: 6. The CDR3 totals 16 residues. CDR1 SGDLS and CDR2 YYNGEE come from the germline V gene. This chain uses TRBV9 with TRBJ2-3; 10 nucleotides align to TRBD2. Sequenced material: PBMCs. The receptor was derived from a girl aged 2 to 9 in good health and CMV-seronegative. This CDR3 reads CASSTALAGGTDTQYF. In DNA form, the CDR3 reads TGTGCCAGCAGCACAGCCCTAGCGGGAGGCACAGATACGCAGTATTTT.